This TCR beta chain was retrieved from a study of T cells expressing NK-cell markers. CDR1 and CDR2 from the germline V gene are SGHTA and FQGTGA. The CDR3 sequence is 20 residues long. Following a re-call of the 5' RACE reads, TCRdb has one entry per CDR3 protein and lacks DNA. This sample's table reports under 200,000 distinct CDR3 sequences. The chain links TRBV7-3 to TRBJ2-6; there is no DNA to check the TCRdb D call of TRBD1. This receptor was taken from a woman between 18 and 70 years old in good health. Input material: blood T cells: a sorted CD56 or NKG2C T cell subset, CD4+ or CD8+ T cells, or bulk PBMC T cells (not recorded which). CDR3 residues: CASSLGRRGQTFSGANVLTF.